The clone carrying this TCR beta chain came up once. Its antigen remains unknown. The V gene's germline CDR1 is MNHEY and CDR2 SVGAGI. V dropped 5 bases and J dropped 8; count of bases not matched to a gene: 12. The CDR3 spans 15 residues. Assay: immunoSEQ multiplex PCR; the TCRdb copy retains only in-frame clones and omits some. The table lists 21,000 or so clones, more than 60% of them singletons, with about 39% in the top ten. This entry belongs to a study of PD-1 blockade in classical Hodgkin lymphoma. General observations from the study: Reasons behind the repertoire differences stay unclear, perhaps disease activity or earlier therapy. Complete responders started with a diversity level that resembled newly diagnosed patients at baseline.

Following autologous stem cell transplantation, relapse occurred in every patient, and exposure to brentuximab vedotin varied. The chain has TRBV6-5 and TRBJ2-1, with 7 bases lining up with TRBD1. The clonotype originates from a human donor with classical Hodgkin lymphoma. Here the sequenced sample was peripheral blood mononuclear cells (PBMCs), taken before the second cycle of nivolumab. The CDR3 DNA follows: TGTGCCAGCAGTCACAACGGACAGGTCGGAGATGAGCAGTTCTTC. Its translation is CASSHNGQVGDEQFF.